Listed below are T cell receptor beta chains from one sample, sequenced in a study of cytomegalovirus exposure and HLA in healthy donors. Sequencing was performed with immunoSEQ multiplex PCR; in TCRdb, only in-frame clones are kept and a portion is missing. The table lists some 150,000 clones, roughly 79% of them singletons. Sample: PBMCs. The receptors derive from a woman between 40 and 55 years old in good health and CMV-seronegative. The CDR3 runs from the conserved cysteine through the conserved F or W. The order of the fields is CDR3 DNA, CDR3 protein, D gene, J gene, V gene, clone size, CDR3 length. D genes are given only for firm matches. Expanded clones are given a class, and other clones once, few, many or no size at all.

TGTGCCAGCTCCATGGCAGGGGTTGAAAAACTGTTTTTT CASSMAGVEKLFF . TRBJ1-4 TRBV18 . 13
TGCGCCAGCAGCTTGACCCCCGGGACAGATACTTACAATGAGCAGTTCTTC CASSLTPGTDTYNEQFF TRBD1 TRBJ2-1 TRBV5-1 . 17
TGTGCCAGCAGCCCCCCGGGGGTAGCGGGAGTTAGCGAGCAGTTCTTC CASSPPGVAGVSEQFF TRBD2 TRBJ2-1 TRBV7-3 . 16
TGTGCCAGCAGTTTAGGTTGGCCAAACGAGCAGTACTTC CASSLGWPNEQYF . TRBJ2-7 TRBV28 . 13
TGTGCCAGCTCACCACCTAATGGACAGGGGGCTGGTGAGCAGTTCTTC CASSPPNGQGAGEQFF TRBD1 TRBJ2-1 TRBV18 . 16
TGTGCCAGCAGTGACGCGGGAGAACAGGGTCAGCCCCAGCATTTT CASSDAGEQGQPQHF . TRBJ1-5 TRBV2 . 15
TGTGCCAGCTCCCGGGACAGGGCTAGCACAGATACGCAGTATTTT CASSRDRASTDTQYF TRBD1 TRBJ2-3 TRBV28 . 15
TGTGCCAGCAACTTGGTCCGAGGCGAAAAACTGTTTTTT CASNLVRGEKLFF . TRBJ1-4 TRBV7-9 . 13
TGTGCCAGCTCACCGAATGGTTGGGCTCAGCCCCAGCATTTT CASSPNGWAQPQHF . TRBJ1-5 TRBV18 once 14
TGTGCCAGTAGTTTATTCAGGGACACTGAAGCTTTCTTT CASSLFRDTEAFF . TRBJ1-1 TRBV19 . 13
TGTGCCATCAAACCCGTTTCGGGGGCCGGGGAGCTGTTTTTT CAIKPVSGAGELFF . TRBJ2-2 TRBV10-3 . 14
TGTGCCAGCAGTTTAATGGTAGGCAATCAGCCCCAGCATTTT CASSLMVGNQPQHF . TRBJ1-5 TRBV28 . 14
TGTGCCAGCAGCCAAGATAAATCTCGTCCCTACGAGCAGTACTTC CASSQDKSRPYEQYF . TRBJ2-7 TRBV4-2 . 15
TGTGCCAGCAGCTCCAGGGGGAACCCCTACGAGCAGTACTTC CASSSRGNPYEQYF TRBD1 TRBJ2-7 TRBV7-2 . 14